This is a list of T cell receptor beta chains from one sample in a study of CD8 T cell repertoires and HIV-1 epitope variants. Clones were read by immunoSEQ multiplex PCR, and TCRdb kept only the in-frame ones, dropping some. The sample has a few thousand clones, 50% to 75% seen once. Their antigens remain unidentified. What was sequenced was cultured CD8+ T cells derived from PBMCs. These receptors were taken from a male donor with HIV. The CDR3 runs from the conserved cysteine through the conserved F or W.

V gene: TRBV19; J gene: TRBJ2-7; CDR3 protein: CASSLVRDSDSYEQYF
V gene: TRBV7-2; J gene: TRBJ1-1; CDR3 protein: CASSLASFALNTEAFF
V gene: TRBV15; J gene: TRBJ2-1; CDR3 protein: CATSRERGVNEQFF
V gene: TRBV10-3; J gene: TRBJ1-1; CDR3 protein: CAISEIQKVTEAFF
V gene: TRBV23-1; J gene: TRBJ1-1; CDR3 protein: CASSQCSRGRRGNTEAFF
V gene: TRBV19; J gene: TRBJ2-6; CDR3 protein: CASSPGPLRGANVLTF
V gene: TRBV28; J gene: TRBJ2-3; CDR3 protein: CASSLWVARGPSPDTQYF
V gene: TRBV11-2; J gene: TRBJ2-7; CDR3 protein: CASSLGGEYYEQYF
V gene: TRBV29-1; J gene: TRBJ1-4; CDR3 protein: CSVARLGEKLFF
V gene: TRBV2; J gene: TRBJ2-3; CDR3 protein: CASSDGTSGGEPADTQYF
V gene: TRBV4-2; J gene: TRBJ1-3; CDR3 protein: CASSQAEADPGNTIYF
V gene: TRBV7-6; J gene: TRBJ2-1; CDR3 protein: CASSFLTGGPYEQFF
V gene: TRBV4-3; J gene: TRBJ2-1; CDR3 protein: CASSQDTSGRYNEQFF
V gene: TRBV30; J gene: TRBJ2-4; CDR3 protein: CAGETGLIAKNIQYF
V gene: TRBV4-3; J gene: TRBJ2-7; CDR3 protein: CASSQFAEYEQYF
V gene: TRBV28; J gene: TRBJ2-2; CDR3 protein: CASSLDSRTGELFF
V gene: TRBV5-1; J gene: TRBJ2-7; CDR3 protein: CASSSPETGSHEQYF
V gene: TRBV7-2; J gene: TRBJ2-1; CDR3 protein: CASSPTSYNEQFF
V gene: TRBV7-9; J gene: TRBJ1-4; CDR3 protein: CASSLSSVVGEKLFF
V gene: TRBV7-2; J gene: TRBJ1-3; CDR3 protein: CASSPQGGNTIYF
V gene: TRBV6-6; J gene: TRBJ1-1; CDR3 protein: CASSYREGTEAFF
V gene: TRBV9; J gene: TRBJ1-2; CDR3 protein: CASNQGAYGYTF
V gene: TRBV6-5; J gene: TRBJ2-1; CDR3 protein: CASSSLGRSNEQFF
V gene: TRBV6-6; J gene: TRBJ1-2; CDR3 protein: CASSYSLPGGADGYTF
V gene: TRBV7-2; J gene: TRBJ2-7; CDR3 protein: CASSSRTGIVYEQYF
V gene: TRBV29-1; J gene: TRBJ1-1; CDR3 protein: CSGRGDRGTEAFF
V gene: TRBV27; J gene: TRBJ1-2; CDR3 protein: CASSLGGLDGYTF
V gene: TRBV6-5; J gene: TRBJ1-1; CDR3 protein: CAPRSVSLGTEAFF
V gene: TRBV27; J gene: TRBJ2-3; CDR3 protein: CASSPSGGGTDTQYF
V gene: TRBV27; J gene: TRBJ2-5; CDR3 protein: CASSLFAGGETQYF
V gene: TRBV5-1; J gene: TRBJ2-1; CDR3 protein: CASSQTGGNEQFF
V gene: TRBV28; J gene: TRBJ2-5; CDR3 protein: CASSLKVQGAVETQYF
V gene: TRBV28; J gene: TRBJ2-1; CDR3 protein: CASSLRVAGGYDEQFF
V gene: TRBV9; J gene: TRBJ2-1; CDR3 protein: CASSLIGGANEQFF
V gene: TRBV9; J gene: TRBJ1-6; CDR3 protein: CASSPDRVSYNSPLHF
V gene: TRBV4-1; J gene: TRBJ2-7; CDR3 protein: CASSPEDSPGTYEQYF
V gene: TRBV19; J gene: TRBJ1-2; CDR3 protein: CASRGGLDRGSTF
V gene: TRBV28; J gene: TRBJ2-7; CDR3 protein: CASSSIGDQGYEQYF
V gene: TRBV6-1; J gene: TRBJ2-7; CDR3 protein: CASSEDGGGMWEQYF
V gene: TRBV30; J gene: TRBJ2-4; CDR3 protein: CAWSAGSGAGNIQYF
V gene: TRBV5-5; J gene: TRBJ1-2; CDR3 protein: CASSFTDDNYGYTF
V gene: TRBV9; J gene: TRBJ1-3; CDR3 protein: CASSVVKGISGNTIYF
V gene: TRBV5-6; J gene: TRBJ2-6; CDR3 protein: CASSFLLSGANVLTF
V gene: TRBV5-4; J gene: TRBJ2-2; CDR3 protein: CASSSDRGGTGELFF
V gene: TRBV5-6; J gene: TRBJ1-1; CDR3 protein: CASSLGTGEGTEAFF
V gene: TRBV4-2; J gene: TRBJ1-5; CDR3 protein: CASSQEGETNQPQHF
V gene: TRBV19; J gene: TRBJ1-2; CDR3 protein: CATAPADEYGYTF
V gene: TRBV5-1; J gene: TRBJ2-1; CDR3 protein: CASSEDGYNEQFF
V gene: TRBV7-8; J gene: TRBJ2-1; CDR3 protein: CASSPGLASYNEQFF
V gene: TRBV5-1; J gene: TRBJ2-3; CDR3 protein: CASRRSSGGGSDTQYF